The clone carrying this T cell receptor (beta chain) was observed a handful of times. Its specificity is unknown. This CDR3 has 16 residues. The germline V gene has CDR1 MGHRA and CDR2 YSYEKL. Unmatched junction bases numbered 4, after V lost 1 base and J lost 5 bases. This sample is part of a study of beta chain features in type 1 diabetes. As for the study in general: Cell yields, gender and age were similar in healthy donors and patients.

Expressed TCRB transcripts were sequenced because the isolated RNA had all been reverse transcribed beforehand. Repertoires were generated with immunoSEQ multiplex PCR, while TCRdb's copy carries only in-frame clones and drops some. This sample has hundreds of thousands of clones, with 14% found just once. Study results and limitations: In these data, an HLA type influence on TCRB rearrangement remained unresolved.

Specimen: central memory CD4+ T cells from blood. This TCR derives from a man aged 30-40 years in good health. V and J are TRBV4-1 and TRBJ2-3; 12 bases are a match to TRBD2. The CDR3 coding sequence is TGCGCCAGCAGCCAAGGATGGACTAGCGGGAAAGATACGCAGTATTTT. Translated, it gives CASSQGWTSGKDTQYF.